Listed below are T cell receptor beta chains from one sample, sequenced in a study of STAT5B mutations in CD4+ large granular lymphocyte leukemia. This table comes from immunoSEQ multiplex PCR, and its TCRdb copy is limited to in-frame clones, with some not included. This sample carries 25,000 to 35,000 clones, 74% of them seen once, and the ten largest clones take less than 0.3%. The sample was CD4+ T cells from blood buffy coats. All receptors come from a human donor in good health. The CDR3 runs from the conserved cysteine through the conserved F or W. The D gene is left open where the match is weak. Expanded clones get a size class; other rows say once, few or many, or leave the size out.

D: NA
J: TRBJ2-2
size: NA
V: TRBV5-1
DNA: TGCGCCAGCAGCGGCAGAACCCAGGGGAACGGGGCCGGGGAGCTGTTTTTT
CDR3: CASSGRTQGNGAGELFF

D: NA
J: TRBJ1-6
size: NA
V: TRBV6-6
DNA: TGTGCCAGCAGTTACAAACGGTCGGCAGGCGGATCACCCCTCCACTTT
CDR3: CASSYKRSAGGSPLHF

D: TRBD2
J: TRBJ2-3
size: NA
V: TRBV6-9
DNA: TGTGCCAGCGTACCTGAGCTAGCGGGAGTGCCAGGCACAGATACGCAGTATTTT
CDR3: CASVPELAGVPGTDTQYF

D: NA
J: TRBJ2-2
size: NA
V: TRBV5-1
DNA: TGCGCCAGCAGCTTGGGGGGCGCAACCGGGGAGCTGTTTTTT
CDR3: CASSLGGATGELFF

D: NA
J: TRBJ2-5
size: NA
V: TRBV11-1
DNA: TGTGCCAGCAGCCCCAGGGGGGTAGCGGGGTCCTATGTGAAGACCCAGTACTTC
CDR3: CASSPRGVAGSYVKTQYF

D: NA
J: TRBJ2-7
size: NA
V: TRBV6-6
DNA: TGTGCCAGCAGTTACAGGGAACACTACGAGCAGTACTTC
CDR3: CASSYREHYEQYF

D: TRBD2
J: TRBJ2-2
size: NA
V: TRBV5-5
DNA: TGTGCCAGCAGCTTGTGGTCTAGCGGAACCGGGGAGCTGTTTTTT
CDR3: CASSLWSSGTGELFF

D: NA
J: TRBJ1-2
size: NA
V: TRBV10-3
DNA: TGTGCCATCAATCGGGACCGAGAGAGCTATGGCTACACCTTC
CDR3: CAINRDRESYGYTF

D: TRBD2
J: TRBJ2-2
size: few
V: TRBV7-3
DNA: TGTGCCAGCAGTCCGGGGCTAGCGGGAGTTGGGGAGCTGTTTTTT
CDR3: CASSPGLAGVGELFF

D: NA
J: TRBJ2-3
size: NA
V: TRBV7-9
DNA: TGTGCCAGCCTCGTGGGAGGGGGGACTAGCACAGATACGCAGTATTTT
CDR3: CASLVGGGTSTDTQYF

D: NA
J: TRBJ1-3
size: NA
V: TRBV19
DNA: TGTGCCAGTACCCCGGGCTGGGTAGGAGCTGGAAACACCATATATTTT
CDR3: CASTPGWVGAGNTIYF

D: TRBD2
J: TRBJ2-5
size: NA
V: TRBV7-7
DNA: TGTGCTAGCAGCTTAGCGGGGCGGAAGGGAGAGACCCAGTACTTC
CDR3: CASSLAGRKGETQYF

D: NA
J: TRBJ1-4
size: few
V: TRBV2
DNA: TGTGCCAGCAGTGATCGCGGGCGGGCCGAGGGAGAAAAACTGTTTTTT
CDR3: CASSDRGRAEGEKLFF

D: NA
J: TRBJ1-1
size: few
V: TRBV5-1
DNA: TGCGCCAGCAGCTTGATCACAGGGATGAACACTGAAGCTTTCTTT
CDR3: CASSLITGMNTEAFF

D: TRBD2
J: TRBJ2-5
size: NA
V: TRBV10-3
DNA: TGTGCCATCAGTGCTAGCGGGAGACAAGAGACCCAGTACTTC
CDR3: CAISASGRQETQYF

D: NA
J: TRBJ1-1
size: NA
V: TRBV18
DNA: TGTGCCAGCTCACCCGCCAGTGAAGCTTTCTTT
CDR3: CASSPASEAFF

D: NA
J: TRBJ1-1
size: NA
V: TRBV5-1
DNA: TGCGCCAGCAGCTTGGGGACGGTGAACACTGAAGCTTTCTTT
CDR3: CASSLGTVNTEAFF

D: NA
J: TRBJ1-5
size: NA
V: TRBV7-2
DNA: TGTGCCAGCAGCGTCAGGACGGGGAGCAATCAGCCCCAGCATTTT
CDR3: CASSVRTGSNQPQHF

D: TRBD1
J: TRBJ2-7
size: NA
V: TRBV5-4
DNA: TGTGCCAGCAGCCCAGTTCCCACCACGGGACAGGGGGCCTCCTACGAGCAGTACTTC
CDR3: CASSPVPTTGQGASYEQYF

D: NA
J: TRBJ1-5
size: NA
V: TRBV5-6
DNA: TGTGCCAGCAGCTTAAGTGATCAGCCCCAGCATTTT
CDR3: CASSLSDQPQHF

D: TRBD1
J: TRBJ1-4
size: NA
V: TRBV6-1
DNA: TGTGCCAGCAGCAGAGATGGGACAGTTAATGAAAAACTGTTTTTT
CDR3: CASSRDGTVNEKLFF

D: NA
J: TRBJ1-5
size: NA
V: TRBV30
DNA: TGTGCCTGGAGCAGTCAGCTCGATCAGCCCCAGCATTTT
CDR3: CAWSSQLDQPQHF

D: NA
J: TRBJ2-5
size: NA
V: TRBV7-2
DNA: TGTGCCAGCAGGGATCGAACGAGGGGAGAGACCCAGTACTTC
CDR3: CASRDRTRGETQYF

D: TRBD2
J: TRBJ2-1
size: NA
V: TRBV7-6
DNA: TGTGCCAGCAGCTCGCCGGGAGGGGATGAGCAGTTCTTC
CDR3: CASSSPGGDEQFF

D: NA
J: TRBJ2-5
size: NA
V: TRBV7-2
DNA: TGTGCCAGCAGTCTTACTGGACAGAGACTTCAAGAGACCCAGTACTTC
CDR3: CASSLTGQRLQETQYF

D: NA
J: TRBJ1-6
size: NA
V: TRBV15
DNA: TGTGCCACCAGCAGGATAAGCTCCTATAATTCACCCCTCCACTTT
CDR3: CATSRISSYNSPLHF